This T cell receptor (beta chain) was recovered during a study of CD8 T cells in Susac syndrome. Sequencing of TCR beta covered CD8+ and CD4+ T cells obtained from blood. This CDR3 contains 14 residues. Trimming shortened V by 2 bases and J by 0 bases, and 8 bases separated the two germline ends. CDR1 SGHNT and CDR2 YYREEE come from the germline V gene (reference sequence). cDNA came from around 0.5 to 1 ug RNA primed by random hexamers. The method of amplification for TCR beta CDR3 was immunoSEQ multiplex PCR, covering 54 Vbeta and 13 Jbeta. TCRdb re-called the immunoSEQ multiplex PCR reads with MiXCR, one entry per CDR3 protein. Here the sample spans roughly 250,000 distinct CDR3 sequences, around 96% being singletons.

The chain joins TRBV5-4 to TRBJ2-5; D not certain. The sample taken for sequencing was CD4+ T cells from PBMCs. This TCR was recovered from a human donor with Susac syndrome. CDR3 in amino acids: CASSLDGYQETQYF. Written as DNA, the CDR3 is TGTGCCAGCAGCTTAGACGGGTACCAAGAGACCCAGTACTTC. The variable domain in full, with the rest retrieved from reference TRBV5-4 and TRBJ2-5, is ETGVTQSPTHLIKTRGQQVTLRCSSQSGHNTVSWYQQALGQGPQFIFQYYREEENGRGNFPPRFSGLQFPNYSSELNVNALELDDSALYLCASSLDGYQETQYFGPGTRLLVL.